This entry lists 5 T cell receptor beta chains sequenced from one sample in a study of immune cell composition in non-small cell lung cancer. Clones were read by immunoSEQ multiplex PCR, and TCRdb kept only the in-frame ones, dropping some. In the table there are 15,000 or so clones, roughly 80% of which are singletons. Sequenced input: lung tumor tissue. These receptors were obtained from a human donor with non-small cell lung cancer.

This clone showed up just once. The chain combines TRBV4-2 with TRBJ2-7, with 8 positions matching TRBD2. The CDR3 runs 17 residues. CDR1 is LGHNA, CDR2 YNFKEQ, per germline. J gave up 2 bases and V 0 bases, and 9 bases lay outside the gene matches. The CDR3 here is CASSQDERAGGAYEQYF. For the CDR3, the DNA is TGTGCCAGCAGCCAAGATGAGCGGGCGGGAGGCGCCTACGAGCAGTACTTC.

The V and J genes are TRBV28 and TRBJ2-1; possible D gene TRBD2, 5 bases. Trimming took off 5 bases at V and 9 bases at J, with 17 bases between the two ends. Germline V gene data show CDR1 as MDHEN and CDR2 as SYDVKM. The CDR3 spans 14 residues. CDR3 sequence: CASSGRIAGGEQFF. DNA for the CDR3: TGTGCCAGCAGTGGACGGATAGCCGGAGGTGAGCAGTTCTTC. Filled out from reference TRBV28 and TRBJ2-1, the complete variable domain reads DVKVTQSSRYLVKRTGEKVFLECVQDMDHENMFWYRQDPGLGLRLIYFSYDVKMKEKGDIPEGYSVSREKKERFSLILESASTNQTSMYLCASSGRIAGGEQFFGPGTRLTVL.

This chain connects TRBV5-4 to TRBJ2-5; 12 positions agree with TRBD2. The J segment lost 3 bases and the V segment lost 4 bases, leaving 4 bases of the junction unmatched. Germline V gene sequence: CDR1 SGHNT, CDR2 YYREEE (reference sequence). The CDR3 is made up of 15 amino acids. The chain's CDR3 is CASSPRLAGEETQYF. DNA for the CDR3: TGTGCCAGCAGCCCAAGACTAGCGGGGGAAGAGACCCAGTACTTC.

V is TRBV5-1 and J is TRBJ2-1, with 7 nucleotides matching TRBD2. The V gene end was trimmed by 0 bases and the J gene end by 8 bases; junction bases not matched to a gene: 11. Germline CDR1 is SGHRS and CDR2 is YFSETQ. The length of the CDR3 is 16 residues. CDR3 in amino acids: CASSLASGGRVDEQFF. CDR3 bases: TGCGCCAGCAGCTTGGCCTCCGGGGGGAGGGTCGATGAGCAGTTCTTC.

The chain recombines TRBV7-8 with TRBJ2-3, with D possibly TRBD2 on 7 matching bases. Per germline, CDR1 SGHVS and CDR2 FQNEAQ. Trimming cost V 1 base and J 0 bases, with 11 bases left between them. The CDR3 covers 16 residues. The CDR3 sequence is CASSLVGGPSTDTQYF. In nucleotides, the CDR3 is TGTGCCAGCAGCTTAGTGGGGGGGCCAAGCACAGATACGCAGTATTTT.